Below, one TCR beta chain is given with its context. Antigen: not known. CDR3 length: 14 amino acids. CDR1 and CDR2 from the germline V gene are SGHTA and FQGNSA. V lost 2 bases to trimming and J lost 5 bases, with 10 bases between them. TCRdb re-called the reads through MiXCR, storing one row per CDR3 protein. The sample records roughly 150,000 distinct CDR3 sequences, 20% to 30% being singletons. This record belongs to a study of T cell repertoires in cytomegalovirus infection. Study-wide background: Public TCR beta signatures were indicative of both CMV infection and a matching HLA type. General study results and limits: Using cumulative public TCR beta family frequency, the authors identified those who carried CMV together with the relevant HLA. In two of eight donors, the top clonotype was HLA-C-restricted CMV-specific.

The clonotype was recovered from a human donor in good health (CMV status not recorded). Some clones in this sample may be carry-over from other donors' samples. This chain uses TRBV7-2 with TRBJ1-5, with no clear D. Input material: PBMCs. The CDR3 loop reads CASSLRNSDQPQHF. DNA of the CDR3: TGTGCCAGCAGCTTAAGGAACAGCGATCAGCCCCAGCATTTT.